Presented here are 24 T cell receptor beta chains from one specimen sequenced in a study of regulatory T cells in long-lasting Graves disease. For TCR beta, libraries came from iRepertoire HTBI primers and Arm-PCR of CDR3 regions. TCRdb reprocessed the multiplex PCR reads with MiXCR, giving one entry per CDR3 protein. The profile shows about 620,000 distinct CDR3 sequences, roughly 15% of them singletons. Described time point: newly diagnosed GD, antithyroid drugs for less than 3 months. Making the TCR library involved RNA that had been extracted from PBMCs. In addition, the sample was reused for a study of T cells in Graves' hyperthyroidism and ophthalmopathy.

The sample here was peripheral blood mononuclear cells (PBMCs), taken at new diagnosis, from a patient treated with antithyroid drugs. The receptors shown here come from a woman aged 25 to 39 with Graves disease.

Only a few counts were recorded for this clonotype. V gene TRBV5-1 combines with J gene TRBJ2-1, with a tentative D call TRBD1 (6 bases). The V end was cut by 5 bases, the J end by 7 bases, with 7 bases between. This CDR3 comprises 11 residues. Germline V gives CDR1 SGHRS, CDR2 YFSETQ. CDR3 region: CASRRGNEQFF. CDR3 bases: TGCGCCAGCAGAAGGGGGAATGAGCAGTTCTTC.

V is TRBV20-1 and J is TRBJ2-7; 9 bases line up with TRBD1. Germline CDR1 and CDR2: DFQATT and SNEGSKA (reference sequence). The CDR3 is 12 amino acids. CDR3 bases: TGCAGAGCCGGGACAGGGAGATACGAGCAGTACTTC. Its translation is CRAGTGRYEQYF.

In its sample, this clonotype was seen a few times. The V call is TRBV30, the J call TRBJ2-7, with D perhaps matching TRBD1 or TRBD2 (5 bases each). The CDR3 length is 14 residues. CDR1 and CDR2 from the germline V gene are GTSNPN and SVGIG (reference sequence). The V gene lost 4 bases and the J gene lost 7 bases, with 20 bases spanning the gap. CDR3 in amino acids: CAWTASLGWGEQYF. The DNA of the CDR3 is TGTGCCTGGACCGCGTCTCTGGGGTGGGGGGAGCAGTACTTC.

The rearrangement links TRBV30 to TRBJ2-7; 8 nucleotides match TRBD1. Germline CDR1 GTSNPN, CDR2 SVGIG (reference sequence). This CDR3 comprises 15 residues. The ends lost 3 bases at V and 2 bases at J; junction bases unmatched: 9. The CDR3 coding sequence is TGTGCCTGGAGCGACGGACAGGGTGGCCCCTACGAGCAGTACTTC. Protein product: CAWSDGQGGPYEQYF. Based on the CDR3 plus reference TRBV30 and TRBJ2-7, the full variable domain is SQTIHQWPATLVQPVGSPLSLECTVEGTSNPNLYWYRQAAGRGLQLLFYSVGIGQISSEVPQNLSASRPQDRQFILSSKKLLLSDSGFYLCAWSDGQGGPYEQYFGPGTRLTVT.

This clonotype was recorded many times. The CDR3 nucleotides read TGTGCCAGCCATCTAGCGGGAGCCGTCACCGGGGAGCTGTTTTTT. Its protein is CASHLAGAVTGELFF. The chain carries TRBV6-1 and TRBJ2-2, with 10 positions matching TRBD2. This CDR3 comprises 15 residues. V dropped 8 bases and J dropped 4; count of bases not matched to a gene: 7. Germline V CDR1 and CDR2: MNHNS, SASEGT.

This clonotype was seen once. This rearrangement joins TRBV20-1 to TRBJ2-1; 11 bases map to TRBD2. Trimming at V came to 6 bases and at J to 4 bases, leaving 5 bases not matched to a gene. The germline CDR1 and CDR2 sequences are DFQATT and SNEGSKA (reference sequence). The CDR3 length is 14 residues. The CDR3 sequence is CSAPTSGAYNEQFF. The CDR3 region has the DNA TGCAGTGCGCCGACTAGCGGGGCTTACAATGAGCAGTTCTTC.

This clonotype has a handful of counts. The chain carries TRBV5-1 and TRBJ2-1, with a tentative D call TRBD1 (5 bases). This CDR3 is built from 14 residues. Trimming left V 3 bases short and J 1 base short, with 8 bases between. Germline CDR1 SGHRS, CDR2 YFSETQ. For the CDR3, the DNA is TGCGCCAGCAGCTCCACAGGATCCTACAATGAGCAGTTCTTC. It translates to CASSSTGSYNEQFF. Variable domain in full (rest from reference TRBV5-1 and TRBJ2-1): KAGVTQTPRYLIKTRGQQVTLSCSPISGHRSVSWYQQTPGQGLQFLFEYFSETQRNKGNFPGRFSGRQFSNSRSEMNVSTLELGDSALYLCASSSTGSYNEQFFGPGTRLTVL.

The chain is built from TRBV28 and TRBJ2-3; 11 positions agree with TRBD2. This CDR3 is 16 amino acids long. After removal of 4 bases from V and 2 bases from J, the junction contained 5 bases not matched to a gene. Germline V gene data show CDR1 as MDHEN and CDR2 as SYDVKM. DNA for the CDR3: TGTGCCAGCAGTTCCGGGACTAGCGGAGCCACAGATACGCAGTATTTT. It yields the protein CASSSGTSGATDTQYF.

This clonotype has a count of ten or more. The chain couples TRBV12-3 or TRBV12-4 to TRBJ2-4; 8 positions agree with TRBD2. The junction had 14 bases not matched to a gene; V was cut back by 8 bases and J by 8 bases. The CDR3 length is 15 residues. CDR3 sequence reads: CASAGGRWGQDIQYF. The CDR3, as DNA: TGTGCCAGCGCGGGGGGCAGGTGGGGTCAGGACATTCAGTACTTC.

This clonotype has at least ten counts. V gene TRBV7-8 combines with J gene TRBJ2-7; 11 positions match TRBD2. The length of the CDR3 is 16 residues. J gave up 6 bases and V 4 bases, and 11 bases lay outside the gene matches. Germline-derived CDR1 and CDR2 are SGHVS and FQNEAQ. CDR3 bases: TGTGCCAGCAGCTCAGGCACTAGCGGGAGACGGGTCGAGCAGTACTTC. Translating gives CASSSGTSGRRVEQYF.

This clonotype came up many times. V and J are TRBV2 and TRBJ2-1, with D tentatively TRBD2 (6 bases). The CDR3 totals 16 residues. Trimming removed 5 bases at V and 7 bases at J, with 21 bases between. Germline assignment: CDR1 SNHLY and CDR2 FYNNEI. CDR3 region: CASSKVGTEGVNEQFF. For the CDR3, the DNA is TGTGCCAGCAGTAAGGTCGGGACGGAGGGCGTGAATGAGCAGTTCTTC.

This clonotype appeared many times. The chain recombines TRBV11-2 with TRBJ2-1; 11 positions match TRBD2. Looked up from germline, CDR1 is SGHAT and CDR2 is FQNNGV. V was clipped by 5 bases and J by 7 bases; unmatched bases: 7. The CDR3 runs to 15 residues. The CDR3 sequence: CASSHGTSGLNEQFF. CDR3 DNA: TGTGCCAGCAGCCACGGGACTAGCGGTCTAAATGAGCAGTTCTTC.

This clonotype turned up a few times. The chain employs TRBV24-1 and TRBJ2-3; tentatively, D is TRBD2 (5 bases). Trimming shortened V by 3 bases and J by 2 bases, and 14 bases separated the two germline ends. The CDR3 runs 16 residues. Germline V lookup: CDR1 KGHDR, CDR2 SFDVKD. This CDR3 is CATSDNKASHTDTQYF. DNA for the CDR3: TGTGCCACCAGTGATAATAAGGCTAGCCACACAGATACGCAGTATTTT.

The table lists this clonotype with many counts. The chain has TRBV2 and TRBJ2-3, with a tentative D call TRBD1 (5 bases). V was shortened by 8 bases and J by 5 bases, with 17 bases between the two germline ends. The CDR3 is made up of 14 amino acids. Germline-derived CDR1 and CDR2 are SNHLY and FYNNEI. The CDR3 sequence is CASVARVVGDTQYF. CDR3 sequence (DNA): TGTGCCAGCGTTGCCAGGGTTGTTGGAGATACGCAGTATTTT.

The chain employs TRBV11-2 and TRBJ2-7; D is unresolved. CDR1 and CDR2 from the germline V gene are SGHAT and FQNNGV. V lost 2 bases and J 1 base, leaving 15 bases between the germline ends. The length of the CDR3 is 16 residues. CDR3: CASSLHQAEISYEQYF. CDR3 bases: TGTGCCAGCAGCTTACATCAGGCAGAGATATCCTACGAGCAGTACTTC.

This clonotype was found many times. The chain combines TRBV20-1 with TRBJ2-2; D is perhaps TRBD1 or TRBD2 (5 bases each). This CDR3 has 15 residues. V was shortened by 3 bases and J by 3 bases, with 14 bases between the two germline ends. Per germline, CDR1 DFQATT and CDR2 SNEGSKA (reference sequence). The CDR3 region has the DNA TGCAGTGCTAGGGCCGGGACGTTGGACACCGGGGAGCTGTTTTTT. This gives the protein CSARAGTLDTGELFF.

This clonotype was seen at least ten times. V is TRBV20-1 and J is TRBJ2-5; TRBD2 matches 10 bases. This CDR3 contains 15 residues. Trimming took 0 bases from V and 5 from J; bases not matched to a gene: 6. The germline V gene encodes CDR1 DFQATT and CDR2 SNEGSKA (reference sequence). The chain's CDR3 is CSARDPTSGMETQYF. In DNA form, the CDR3 reads TGCAGTGCTAGAGATCCCACTAGCGGGATGGAGACCCAGTACTTC.

This clonotype was recorded many times. The chain has TRBV12-3 or TRBV12-4 and TRBJ1-3, with D unclear. The CDR3 runs to 14 residues. The V end was cut by 1 base, the J end by 2 bases, with 6 bases between. The CDR3 sequence is CASSLGPPGNTIYF. The CDR3 DNA is TGTGCCAGCAGTTTAGGCCCGCCTGGAAACACCATATATTTT.

This clonotype has ten or more counts. J is TRBJ1-5 and V is TRBV12-3 or TRBV12-4, with D possibly matching TRBD1 (5 bases). Trimming took off 7 bases at V and 1 base at J, with 11 bases between the two ends. The CDR3 contains 14 residues. Here the CDR3 reads CASTLTVSNQPQHF. In nucleotides, the CDR3 is TGTGCCAGCACCTTGACAGTAAGCAATCAGCCCCAGCATTTT.

Notes on this clonotype: This could be a read error, since a much larger clone is one nucleotide away. V is TRBV5-4 and J is TRBJ2-2; 9 nucleotides line up with TRBD2. The germline CDR1 and CDR2 sequences are SGHNT and YYREEE (reference sequence). This CDR3 is built from 16 residues. The V segment lost 4 bases and the J segment 4 bases; nucleotides outside the gene matches: 8. For the CDR3, the DNA is TGTGCCAGCAGCAATAGCGGGAGCGGGGGCACCGGGGAGCTGTTTTTT. This encodes CASSNSGSGGTGELFF.

At least ten counts were recorded for this clonotype. This rearrangement joins TRBV2 to TRBJ1-1; 7 nucleotides agree with TRBD1. Germline values: CDR1 SNHLY, CDR2 FYNNEI. Trimming cost V 2 bases and J 7 bases; bases outside gene matches: 10. This CDR3 has 15 amino acids. The CDR3 spells CASSELQGLGGEAFF. Written as DNA, the CDR3 is TGTGCCAGCAGTGAACTACAGGGGCTTGGGGGTGAAGCTTTCTTT. Full variable domain (outside the CDR3, taken from reference TRBV2 and TRBJ1-1): EPEVTQTPSHQVTQMGQEVILRCVPISNHLYFYWYRQILGQKVEFLVSFYNNEISEKSEIFDDQFSVERPDGSNFTLKIRSTKLEDSAMYFCASSELQGLGGEAFFGQGTRLTVV.

This clonotype was seen ten or more times. The rearrangement joins TRBV15 to TRBJ1-4, with D uncertain. Deletions cut 9 bases from V and 0 bases from J, with 11 bases between. The CDR3 totals 14 residues. Germline-derived CDR1 and CDR2 are LNHNV and YYDKDF (reference sequence). The CDR3 region is CATQRSATNEKLFF. CDR3 bases: TGTGCCACGCAGCGTTCGGCAACTAATGAAAAACTGTTTTTT. The whole variable domain, remainder taken from reference TRBV15 and TRBJ1-4, is DAMVIQNPRYQVTQFGKPVTLSCSQTLNHNVMYWYQQKSSQAPKLLFHYYDKDFNNEADTPDNFQSRRPNTSFCFLDIRSPGLGDTAMYLCATQRSATNEKLFFGSGTQLSVL.

The V gene is TRBV15, the J gene TRBJ1-2; possible D gene TRBD1, 6 bases. V was shortened by 2 bases and J by 7 bases, with 11 bases between the two germline ends. This CDR3 comprises 13 residues. Germline V gene lookup returns CDR1 LNHNV and CDR2 YYDKDF (reference sequence). DNA of the CDR3: TGTGCCACCAGCAGACGGGGGGGCGGTGGCTACACCTTC. Encoded protein: CATSRRGGGGYTF.

This chain links TRBV4-1 with TRBJ2-1, with 9 nucleotides matching TRBD2. Germline V gives CDR1 MGHRA, CDR2 YSYEKL. The ends lost 4 bases at V and 9 bases at J; junction bases unmatched: 10. The CDR3 extends over 15 amino acids. Here the CDR3 reads CASSRTSEQVIEQFF. The CDR3 bases are TGCGCCAGCAGCCGGACTAGCGAGCAAGTCATTGAGCAGTTCTTC.